Sequencing of this T cell receptor beta chain was carried out in a study of cytomegalovirus exposure and HLA in healthy donors. Whole-study results and caveats: Reports indicated that the classifier achieved high specificity and sensitivity in diagnosing cytomegalovirus status. The authors later linked a missense DCLRE1C variant to TCR beta V- and J-gene trimming. The authors enumerated 150 to 200 TCR beta chains as linked to cytomegalovirus.

Notes on this clone: Its target is not known.

From germline, CDR1 is LNHDA and CDR2 SQIVND (reference sequence). V was cut by 3 bases and J by 0 bases, with 12 bases left in between. The CDR3 totals 16 residues. The PCR used 60 Vbeta and 13 Jbeta primers. Libraries were prepared by immunoSEQ multiplex PCR; TCRdb keeps only in-frame clonotypes and omits some of them. The profile shows some 130,000 clones, roughly 77% of them singletons. The TCR comes from a male donor in good health and CMV-seronegative. The sequenced material came from PBMCs. This rearrangement joins TRBV19 to TRBJ2-1; D is ambiguous. CDR3 sequence: CASSIRKASSYNEQFF. The CDR3 bases are TGTGCCAGTAGTATTAGGAAAGCGAGCTCCTACAATGAGCAGTTCTTC.